This TCR beta chain was recorded in a study of blood T cell repertoires in COVID-19. In the study's own analysis: Counts of nucleated cells, estimated from reference gene primer amplification, were obtained. Sequencing was performed with immunoSEQ multiplex PCR; in TCRdb, only in-frame clones are kept and a portion is missing. V, J and clone size derive from that table, while D and trimming were established from the DNA sequence. The sample has approximately 210,000 clones; around four fifths are singletons. The clonotype comes from a woman aged 80 or over with COVID-19, enrolled during active disease. The sample comprised peripheral blood.

In DNA form, the CDR3 reads TGTGCCAGCAGTCGCAGGGGGAGCAACACTGAAGCTTTCTTT. Protein sequence: CASSRRGSNTEAFF. This chain links TRBV6-2 or TRBV6-3 with TRBJ1-1; TRBD1 aligns across 7 bases. Germline CDR1 reads MNHEY; CDR2 reads SVGEGT. The CDR3 length is 14 residues. J gave up 2 bases and V 5 bases, and 5 bases lay outside the gene matches.